Listed here are 22 T cell receptor beta chains from one sample, sequenced in a study of cytomegalovirus exposure and HLA in healthy donors. Libraries were prepared by immunoSEQ multiplex PCR; TCRdb keeps only in-frame clonotypes and omits some of them. The table lists approximately 190,000 clones, approximately 82% of them singletons. The source material was PBMCs. The receptors stem from a woman between 25 and 40 years old in good health and CMV-seropositive.

Only one count was recorded for this clone. A much bigger clone sits one base away, suggesting this may be a read error. Other DNA sequences in this specimen translate into the identical CDR3. In DNA, the CDR3 is TGTGCCAGCAGTCTCCTCCCAGGACTAGCGGGTTTGGATGAGCAGTTCTTC. It encodes CASSLLPGLAGLDEQFF. The chain couples TRBV27 to TRBJ2-1, with TRBD2 identical over 11 bases. J gave up 8 bases and V 5 bases, and 14 bases lay outside the gene matches. CDR1 is MNHEY and CDR2 is SMNVEV in the germline V gene (reference sequence). The CDR3 is 17 amino acids.

This clone ranks as large (0.1 to 1%). The V gene is TRBV6-5, the J gene TRBJ2-7, with a tentative D call TRBD1 (5 bases). Germline values: CDR1 MNHEY, CDR2 SVGAGI. V was pared by 2 bases and J by 4 bases, with 15 bases between. This CDR3 has 15 residues. CDR3 DNA sequence: TGTGCCAGCAGTTACCGACGCGGAGCAGGGTACGAGCAGTACTTC. Amino acid sequence: CASSYRRGAGYEQYF.

The chain carries TRBV28 and TRBJ2-7; TRBD1 matches at 8 bases. The CDR3 consists of 15 residues. The germline V gene encodes CDR1 MDHEN and CDR2 SYDVKM. With 6 bases clipped from V and 2 bases from J, the junction kept 9 bases outside the gene matches. CDR3 sequence: CASSRPTGATYEQYF. For the CDR3, the DNA is TGTGCCAGCAGCCGCCCGACAGGGGCCACCTACGAGCAGTACTTC.

This chain connects TRBV9 to TRBJ2-1, with TRBD2 matching over 11 bases. Unmatched junction bases numbered 4, after V lost 4 bases and J lost 4 bases. The CDR3 spans 15 residues. Germline loops: CDR1 SGDLS, CDR2 YYNGEE. CDR3 residues: CASSHSGREYNEQFF. The CDR3 nucleotides are TGTGCCAGCAGCCATAGCGGGAGGGAGTACAATGAGCAGTTCTTC.

The chain links TRBV28 to TRBJ1-1; no firm D call. V gave up 3 bases and J gave up 6 bases, with 20 bases separating them. The germline V gene has CDR1 MDHEN and CDR2 SYDVKM. This CDR3 spans 16 amino acids. The CDR3 DNA is TGTGCCAGCAGTTTTGTTGGTCTGGGTCATGACTCTGAAGCTTTCTTT. Its translation is CASSFVGLGHDSEAFF. Full variable domain (remainder filled in from reference TRBV28 and TRBJ1-1): DVKVTQSSRYLVKRTGEKVFLECVQDMDHENMFWYRQDPGLGLRLIYFSYDVKMKEKGDIPEGYSVSREKKERFSLILESASTNQTSMYLCASSFVGLGHDSEAFFGQGTRLTVV.

The chain combines TRBV5-1 with TRBJ1-3; D is uncertain. Germline loops: CDR1 SGHRS, CDR2 YFSETQ. CDR3 size: 14 residues. The ends were cut back, 1 base at V and 0 bases at J, with 5 bases in the middle. The CDR3 region is CASSLSYSGNTIYF. CDR3 nucleotides: TGCGCCAGCAGCTTGTCGTACTCTGGAAACACCATATATTTT.

The chain employs TRBV2 and TRBJ1-2; TRBD1 matches 7 bases. J gave up 7 bases and V 1 base, and 9 bases lay outside the gene matches. The germline V gene encodes CDR1 SNHLY and CDR2 FYNNEI. The CDR3 covers 15 residues. Here the CDR3 DNA reads TGTGCCAGCAGTGAAGTTCGAGGGGGCGAGAGTGGCTACACCTTC. The encoded protein is CASSEVRGGESGYTF.

The J gene is TRBJ1-2, the V gene TRBV29-1; a weak D match, TRBD1 (6 bases). This CDR3 contains 13 residues. V was trimmed by 0 bases and J by 2 bases, leaving 7 bases between them. CDR1 is SQVTM, CDR2 ANQGSEA, per germline. Written as DNA, the CDR3 is TGCAGCGTTGAAGACAGGGGCAACTATGGCTACACCTTC. Encoded protein: CSVEDRGNYGYTF. The variable domain in full, completed from reference TRBV29-1 and TRBJ1-2, reads SAVISQKPSRDICQRGTSLTIQCQVDSQVTMMFWYRQQPGQSLTLIATANQGSEATYESGFVIDKFPISRPNLTFSTLTVSNMSPEDSSIYLCSVEDRGNYGYTFGSGTRLTVV.

This clone was observed a single time. The V gene is TRBV4-1, the J gene TRBJ1-1, with 7 nucleotides matching TRBD1. Germline CDR1 is MGHRA and CDR2 is YSYEKL. There are 13 residues in the CDR3. The J segment lost 3 bases and the V segment lost 4 bases, leaving 2 bases of the junction unmatched. The DNA for the CDR3 is TGCGCCAGCAGCCTCGACAGGGACACTGAAGCTTTCTTT. Translated, it gives CASSLDRDTEAFF.

V gene TRBV29-1 combines with J gene TRBJ1-1, with D possibly TRBD1 on 5 matching bases. CDR3 length: 15 amino acids. V was trimmed by 4 bases and J by 0 bases, leaving 15 bases between them. The germline V gene encodes CDR1 SQVTM and CDR2 ANQGSEA. CDR3 sequence reads: CSVVLRGFMNTEAFF. In DNA form, the CDR3 reads TGCAGCGTTGTGCTAAGGGGCTTCATGAACACTGAAGCTTTCTTT.

The chain recombines TRBV15 with TRBJ1-2; 7 bases map to TRBD1. This CDR3 contains 15 residues. Germline assignment: CDR1 LNHNV and CDR2 YYDKDF (reference sequence). V trimming: 3 bases; J trimming: 4 bases; junction bases outside the gene matches: 8. The CDR3 protein is CATSRTGTAIYGYTF. As DNA, the CDR3 is TGTGCCACCAGCAGGACCGGGACAGCGATCTATGGCTACACCTTC.

The V and J genes are TRBV7-2 and TRBJ2-1; possible D gene TRBD2, 5 bases. The CDR3 runs to 15 residues. V shed 6 bases and J shed 2 bases, with 14 bases lying between them. The V gene's germline CDR1 is SGHTA and CDR2 FQGNSA. CDR3: CASRSGLVAYNEQFF. In DNA, the CDR3 is TGTGCCAGCAGGTCAGGACTGGTGGCCTACAATGAGCAGTTCTTC.

This sequence joins TRBV5-4 and TRBJ2-3, with 7 bases matching TRBD1. With 5 bases clipped from V and 3 bases from J, the junction kept 15 bases outside the gene matches. Germline CDR1 reads SGHNT; CDR2 reads YYREEE (reference sequence). The CDR3 runs to 17 residues. The CDR3 loop is CASRSTGLTRGTDTQYF. As DNA, the CDR3 is TGTGCCAGCAGATCGACGGGATTAACCAGGGGGACAGATACGCAGTATTTT.

The chain has TRBV6-5 and TRBJ2-3; no clear D gene. CDR3 length: 13 residues. Per the germline V gene, CDR1 is MNHEY and CDR2 is SVGAGI. Trimming cost V 6 bases and J 2 bases, with 9 bases left between them. CDR3 loop: CASREPPTDTQYF. The CDR3 DNA follows: TGTGCCAGCAGGGAGCCCCCCACAGATACGCAGTATTTT.

The chain links TRBV28 to TRBJ1-3; D uncertain. Germline V gene lookup returns CDR1 MDHEN and CDR2 SYDVKM. The CDR3 spans 12 residues. Trimming removed 5 bases at V and 3 bases at J, with 5 bases between. CDR3 residues: CASSPRGNTIYF. The CDR3 DNA sequence: TGTGCCAGCAGTCCCCGTGGAAACACCATATATTTT.

The chain links TRBV4-2 to TRBJ2-5; 14 nucleotides line up with TRBD2. After removal of 5 bases from V and 4 bases from J, the junction contained 3 bases not matched to a gene. CDR1 and CDR2 (germline): LGHNA, YNFKEQ. The CDR3 has 15 amino acids. The CDR3 bases are TGTGCCAGCAGCGGGACTAGCGGGAGTGGAGAGACCCAGTACTTC. Its protein is CASSGTSGSGETQYF.

In this sample, this clone turned up once. Here the CDR3 reads CASSPLEFYNEQFF. The CDR3 DNA reads TGCGCCAGCAGTCCCCTAGAATTCTACAATGAGCAGTTCTTC. The chain has TRBV5-1 and TRBJ2-1; D is ambiguous. Germline CDR1 reads SGHRS; CDR2 reads YFSETQ. V was cut by 5 bases and J by 3 bases, with 12 bases left in between. The CDR3 is made up of 14 amino acids. Looking up the rest from reference TRBV5-1 and TRBJ2-1 gives the full variable domain: KAGVTQTPRYLIKTRGQQVTLSCSPISGHRSVSWYQQTPGQGLQFLFEYFSETQRNKGNFPGRFSGRQFSNSRSEMNVSTLELGDSALYLCASSPLEFYNEQFFGPGTRLTVL.

The chain is built from TRBV7-2 and TRBJ2-7; D ambiguous. V was cut by 5 bases and J by 2 bases, with 13 bases left in between. Germline loops: CDR1 SGHTA, CDR2 FQGNSA. The CDR3 spans 14 residues. This CDR3 reads CASSAPTETYEQYF. CDR3 DNA: TGTGCCAGCAGCGCACCGACGGAGACCTACGAGCAGTACTTC.

The chain employs TRBV5-1 and TRBJ2-7; a possible D gene is TRBD2 (6 bases). Germline CDR1 SGHRS, CDR2 YFSETQ. The CDR3 spans 15 residues. Trimming left V 1 base short and J 2 bases short, with 13 bases between. CDR3 sequence: CASSLRLASTYEQYF. The CDR3 region has the DNA TGCGCCAGCAGCTTGCGGCTAGCGTCGACCTACGAGCAGTACTTC.

The V gene is TRBV29-1, the J gene TRBJ1-1; D is undetermined. Per germline, CDR1 SQVTM and CDR2 ANQGSEA. This CDR3 has 11 residues. V lost 7 bases, J lost 7 bases, and 13 bases lay in between. CDR3 loop: CSGSRRSEAFF. The CDR3 nucleotides read TGCAGCGGTTCCCGACGGAGTGAAGCTTTCTTT.

This sequence joins TRBV6-5 and TRBJ1-1; 9 nucleotides match TRBD1. Germline-derived CDR1 and CDR2 are MNHEY and SVGAGI. CDR3 length: 15 amino acids. The J segment lost 5 bases and the V segment lost 5 bases, leaving 9 bases of the junction unmatched. The CDR3 sequence: CASSRPGQGWTEAFF. The CDR3, as DNA: TGTGCCAGCAGTCGACCCGGACAGGGGTGGACTGAAGCTTTCTTT.

The J gene is TRBJ1-2, the V gene TRBV6-6, with a tentative D call TRBD1 (5 bases). V shed 0 bases and J shed 5 bases, with 10 bases lying between them. The V gene's germline CDR1 is MNHNY and CDR2 SVGAGI (reference sequence). This CDR3 spans 14 amino acids. DNA for the CDR3: TGTGCCAGCAGTTACTCGCGGGGGATGTATGGCTACACCTTC. Encoded protein: CASSYSRGMYGYTF.